A selection of T cell receptor beta chains follows, all from one sample in a study of CD8+ T cells in alopecia areata. TCRdb's copy holds only in-frame clones and misses some; the assay was immunoSEQ multiplex PCR. The sample yields 150,000 or so clones, more than 40% seen once. The sequenced sample consisted of CD4+ T cells sorted from blood. The receptors here all came from a human donor with alopecia areata. The CDR3 runs from the conserved cysteine through the conserved F or W. Each record gives: CDR3 DNA, CDR3 protein, D gene, V gene, clone size, J gene. D genes are given only for firm matches. Clone size is stated in some rows and not others, as once, few, many or a class when expanded.

CDR3nt: TGCAGCGTTCAGAGAGTCACGAAGGGGAACAGCTACACCTTC; CDR3aa: CSVQRVTKGNSYTF; d_gene: -; v_gene: TRBV29-1; abundance: -; j_gene: TRBJ1-2
CDR3nt: TGTGCCAGCAGCGTAGAGGGACAGGGTAACTATGGCTACACCTTC; CDR3aa: CASSVEGQGNYGYTF; d_gene: TRBD1; v_gene: TRBV9; abundance: -; j_gene: TRBJ1-2
CDR3nt: TGTGCCAGCAGGACCGGAGTAAACACCGGGGAGCTGTTTTTT; CDR3aa: CASRTGVNTGELFF; d_gene: -; v_gene: TRBV27; abundance: few; j_gene: TRBJ2-2
CDR3nt: TGCAGCGTTGACACTAGCGGGAGAGGCGATGAGCAGTTCTTC; CDR3aa: CSVDTSGRGDEQFF; d_gene: TRBD2; v_gene: TRBV29-1; abundance: -; j_gene: TRBJ2-1
CDR3nt: TGCGCCAGCAGCTTAATGACAGGGTCTCGTGGCGAGCAGTACTTC; CDR3aa: CASSLMTGSRGEQYF; d_gene: TRBD1; v_gene: TRBV5-1; abundance: few; j_gene: TRBJ2-7
CDR3nt: TGTGCCAGCAGCCCCAGTATTTGGGGTGGCACAGATACGCAGTATTTT; CDR3aa: CASSPSIWGGTDTQYF; d_gene: -; v_gene: TRBV7-3; abundance: -; j_gene: TRBJ2-3
CDR3nt: TGCGCCAGCAGCCAAGTCACGGACAGATCCCGGGGAAGTGAGCAGTTCTTC; CDR3aa: CASSQVTDRSRGSEQFF; d_gene: -; v_gene: TRBV4-1; abundance: -; j_gene: TRBJ2-1
CDR3nt: TGTGCCAGCAGCGCCGGGGGAATTTCCTATGGCTACACCTTC; CDR3aa: CASSAGGISYGYTF; d_gene: -; v_gene: TRBV9; abundance: -; j_gene: TRBJ1-2
CDR3nt: TGTGCCTGGAGTAATACAGGGGCGAATCAGCCCCAGCATTTT; CDR3aa: CAWSNTGANQPQHF; d_gene: TRBD1; v_gene: TRBV30; abundance: -; j_gene: TRBJ1-5
CDR3nt: TGCAGCGCCGGGACACAATCAGGCTACACCTTC; CDR3aa: CSAGTQSGYTF; d_gene: -; v_gene: TRBV29-1; abundance: few; j_gene: TRBJ1-2
CDR3nt: TGTGCCAGCAGTTACTCTGGCAGGAGGTCCGAAAAACTGTTTTTT; CDR3aa: CASSYSGRRSEKLFF; d_gene: -; v_gene: TRBV6-6; abundance: -; j_gene: TRBJ1-4
CDR3nt: TGTGCCTGGATCGTGCGGGCTAAAGCTTTCTTT; CDR3aa: CAWIVRAKAFF; d_gene: -; v_gene: TRBV30; abundance: -; j_gene: TRBJ1-1
CDR3nt: TGTGCCAGCGGGAGACCGGGAGCAGATACGCAGTATTTT; CDR3aa: CASGRPGADTQYF; d_gene: -; v_gene: TRBV27; abundance: -; j_gene: TRBJ2-3
CDR3nt: TGTGCCAGCAGGGGGACAGGCGGCGGGGGAGAGCAGTTCTTC; CDR3aa: CASRGTGGGGEQFF; d_gene: -; v_gene: TRBV28; abundance: -; j_gene: TRBJ2-1
CDR3nt: TGCAGCGCCCCCGACAGGGCCACTGAAGCTTTCTTT; CDR3aa: CSAPDRATEAFF; d_gene: TRBD1; v_gene: TRBV29-1; abundance: -; j_gene: TRBJ1-1
CDR3nt: TGTGCCAGCAGTCCCCTTAGTATCAATCAGCCCCAGCATTTT; CDR3aa: CASSPLSINQPQHF; d_gene: -; v_gene: TRBV2; abundance: -; j_gene: TRBJ1-5
CDR3nt: TGTGCCAGCAGTTTATTGACCGACAGCTATGGCTACACCTTC; CDR3aa: CASSLLTDSYGYTF; d_gene: -; v_gene: TRBV28; abundance: -; j_gene: TRBJ1-2
CDR3nt: TGCAGCGCGGGGGACAGAGGCACAGATACGCAGTATTTT; CDR3aa: CSAGDRGTDTQYF; d_gene: -; v_gene: TRBV29-1; abundance: -; j_gene: TRBJ2-3
CDR3nt: TGTGCCAGCAGTTTGGGGGGCTATGGAAACACCATATATTTT; CDR3aa: CASSLGGYGNTIYF; d_gene: -; v_gene: TRBV28; abundance: few; j_gene: TRBJ1-3
CDR3nt: TGTGCCAGCAGTGGGACGGTGAACACTGAAGCTTTCTTT; CDR3aa: CASSGTVNTEAFF; d_gene: -; v_gene: TRBV28; abundance: -; j_gene: TRBJ1-1
CDR3nt: TGCAGCGTGGGCGGACAGGCGGTTGGGCGCACTGAAGCTTTCTTT; CDR3aa: CSVGGQAVGRTEAFF; d_gene: TRBD1; v_gene: TRBV29-1; abundance: -; j_gene: TRBJ1-1
CDR3nt: TGTGCCAGCAGTGCAGGGAACACCGGGGAGCTGTTTTTT; CDR3aa: CASSAGNTGELFF; d_gene: -; v_gene: TRBV2; abundance: -; j_gene: TRBJ2-2
CDR3nt: TGCAGCGTGCGATCAGAAAATGAGCAGTTCTTC; CDR3aa: CSVRSENEQFF; d_gene: -; v_gene: TRBV29-1; abundance: -; j_gene: TRBJ2-1
CDR3nt: TGTGCCTGGAGGTCGGAAACTAACTATGGCTACACCTTC; CDR3aa: CAWRSETNYGYTF; d_gene: -; v_gene: TRBV30; abundance: few; j_gene: TRBJ1-2
CDR3nt: TGTGCCAGCAGCTACCGCGAACACAATGAGCAGTTCTTC; CDR3aa: CASSYREHNEQFF; d_gene: -; v_gene: TRBV11-2; abundance: -; j_gene: TRBJ2-1
CDR3nt: TGTGCCAGCAGCTTAGGTGGGACTAGCGGGACCAATGAGCAGTTCTTC; CDR3aa: CASSLGGTSGTNEQFF; d_gene: TRBD2; v_gene: TRBV11-2; abundance: few; j_gene: TRBJ2-1
CDR3nt: TGCGCCAGCACTCAAGGACCTTCCTACGAGCAGTACTTC; CDR3aa: CASTQGPSYEQYF; d_gene: -; v_gene: TRBV5-1; abundance: -; j_gene: TRBJ2-7
CDR3nt: TGCGCCAGCAGCATGACGACAGGGGACTATGGCTACACCTTC; CDR3aa: CASSMTTGDYGYTF; d_gene: TRBD1; v_gene: TRBV5-1; abundance: -; j_gene: TRBJ1-2
CDR3nt: TGCAGCGTTGACCTGGCAGGGGAGCAGTACTTC; CDR3aa: CSVDLAGEQYF; d_gene: -; v_gene: TRBV29-1; abundance: -; j_gene: TRBJ2-7